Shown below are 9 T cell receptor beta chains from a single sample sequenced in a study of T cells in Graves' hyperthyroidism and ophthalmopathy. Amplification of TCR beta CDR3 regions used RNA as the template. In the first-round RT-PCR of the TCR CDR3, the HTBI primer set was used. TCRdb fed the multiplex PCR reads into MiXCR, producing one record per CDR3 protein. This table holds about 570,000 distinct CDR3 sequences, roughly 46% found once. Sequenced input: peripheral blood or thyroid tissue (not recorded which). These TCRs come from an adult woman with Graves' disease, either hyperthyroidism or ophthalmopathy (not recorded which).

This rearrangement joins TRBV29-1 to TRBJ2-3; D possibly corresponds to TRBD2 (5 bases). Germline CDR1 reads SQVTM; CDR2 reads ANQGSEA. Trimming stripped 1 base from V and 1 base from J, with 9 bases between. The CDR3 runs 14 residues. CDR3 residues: CSVEGAGRTDTQYF. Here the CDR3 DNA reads TGCAGCGTTGAAGGGGCGGGTCGCACAGATACGCAGTATTTT.

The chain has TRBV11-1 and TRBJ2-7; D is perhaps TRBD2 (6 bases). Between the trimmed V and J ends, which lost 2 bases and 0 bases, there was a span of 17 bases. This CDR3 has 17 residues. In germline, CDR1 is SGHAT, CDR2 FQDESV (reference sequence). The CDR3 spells CASSLPRPGASSYEQYF. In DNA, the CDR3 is TGTGCCAGCAGCTTACCCCGGCCGGGAGCAAGCTCCTACGAGCAGTACTTC.

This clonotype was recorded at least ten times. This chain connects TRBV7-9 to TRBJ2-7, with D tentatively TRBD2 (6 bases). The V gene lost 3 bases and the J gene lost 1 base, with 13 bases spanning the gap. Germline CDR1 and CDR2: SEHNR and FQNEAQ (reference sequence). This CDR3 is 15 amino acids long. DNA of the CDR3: TGTGCCAGCAGCTTTTGGCGGGACGAGTCCTACGAGCAGTACTTC. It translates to CASSFWRDESYEQYF.

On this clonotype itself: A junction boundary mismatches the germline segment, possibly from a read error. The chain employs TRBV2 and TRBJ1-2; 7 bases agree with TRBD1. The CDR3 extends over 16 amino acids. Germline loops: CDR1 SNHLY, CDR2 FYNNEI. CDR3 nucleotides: TGTGCCAGCAGTGAAAGGGACAGCAAACTTAACTATGGCTACATCTTC. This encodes CASSERDSKLNYGYIF.

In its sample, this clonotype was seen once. The CDR3 here is CATTGVGLKNTEAFF. Written as DNA, the CDR3 is TGTGCCACCACCGGGGTAGGACTCAAGAACACTGAAGCTTTCTTT. The chain joins TRBV15 to TRBJ1-1, with D uncertain. Deletions cut 7 bases from V and 1 base from J, with 16 bases between. Germline V gene lookup returns CDR1 LNHNV and CDR2 YYDKDF (reference sequence). The CDR3 runs to 15 residues.

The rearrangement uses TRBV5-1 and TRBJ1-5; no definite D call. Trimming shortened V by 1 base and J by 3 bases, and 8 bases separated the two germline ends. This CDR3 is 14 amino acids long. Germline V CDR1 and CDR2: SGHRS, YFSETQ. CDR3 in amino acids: CASSLSGINQPQHF. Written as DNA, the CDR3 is TGCGCCAGCAGCTTGTCCGGGATCAATCAGCCCCAGCATTTT.

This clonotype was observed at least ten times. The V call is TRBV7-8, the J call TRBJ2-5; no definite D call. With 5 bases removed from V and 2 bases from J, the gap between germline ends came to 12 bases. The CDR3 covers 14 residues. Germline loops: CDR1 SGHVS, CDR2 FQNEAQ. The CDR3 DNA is TGTGCCAGCAGCCCCCTGGGGAATCAAGAGACCCAGTACTTC. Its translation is CASSPLGNQETQYF.

The CDR3 DNA reads as TGTGCCAGCAGCTCAGCGGGACAGGGAAACACCATATATTTT. Translated: CASSSAGQGNTIYF. This rearrangement joins TRBV11-3 to TRBJ1-3, with TRBD1 matching over 7 bases. The CDR3 contains 14 residues. With 4 bases clipped from V and 4 bases from J, the junction kept 4 bases outside the gene matches. The germline CDR1 and CDR2 sequences are SGHNT and YENEEA.

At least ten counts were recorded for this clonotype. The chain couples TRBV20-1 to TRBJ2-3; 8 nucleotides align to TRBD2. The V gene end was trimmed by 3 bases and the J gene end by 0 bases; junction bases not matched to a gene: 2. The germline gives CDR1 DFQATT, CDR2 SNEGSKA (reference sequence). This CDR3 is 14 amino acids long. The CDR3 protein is CSARLAGSTDTQYF. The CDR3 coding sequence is TGCAGTGCTAGGCTAGCGGGTAGCACAGATACGCAGTATTTT.